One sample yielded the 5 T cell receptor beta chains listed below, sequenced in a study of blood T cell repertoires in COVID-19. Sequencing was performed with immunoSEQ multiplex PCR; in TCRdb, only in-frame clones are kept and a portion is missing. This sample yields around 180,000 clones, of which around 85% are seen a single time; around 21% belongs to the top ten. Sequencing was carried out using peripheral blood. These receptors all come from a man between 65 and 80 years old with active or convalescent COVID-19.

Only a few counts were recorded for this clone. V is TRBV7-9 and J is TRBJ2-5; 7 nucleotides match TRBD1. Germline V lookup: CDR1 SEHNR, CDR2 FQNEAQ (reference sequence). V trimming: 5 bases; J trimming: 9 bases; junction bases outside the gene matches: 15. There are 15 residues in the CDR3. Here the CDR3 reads CASSTHRDSGRAQYF. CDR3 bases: TGTGCCAGCAGCACACACCGGGACAGCGGAAGGGCCCAGTACTTC. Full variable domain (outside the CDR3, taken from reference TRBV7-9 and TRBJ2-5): DTGVSQNPRHKITKRGQNVTFRCDPISEHNRLYWYRQTLGQGPEFLTYFQNEAQLEKSRLLSDRFSAERPKGSFSTLEIQRTEQGDSAMYLCASSTHRDSGRAQYFGPGTRLLVL.

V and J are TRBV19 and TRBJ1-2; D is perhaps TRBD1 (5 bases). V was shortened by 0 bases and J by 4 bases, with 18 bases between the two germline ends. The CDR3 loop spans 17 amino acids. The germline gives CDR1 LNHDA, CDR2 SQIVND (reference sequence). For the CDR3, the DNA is TGTGCCAGTAGTATAGATAGGGGAGGACACCGCTCCTATGGCTACACCTTC. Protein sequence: CASSIDRGGHRSYGYTF.

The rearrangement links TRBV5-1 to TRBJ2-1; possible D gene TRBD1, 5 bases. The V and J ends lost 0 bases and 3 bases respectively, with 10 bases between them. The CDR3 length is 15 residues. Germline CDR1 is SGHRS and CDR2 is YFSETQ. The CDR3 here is CASSLVRTNYNEQFF. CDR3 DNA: TGCGCCAGCAGCTTGGTTCGGACAAACTACAATGAGCAGTTCTTC.

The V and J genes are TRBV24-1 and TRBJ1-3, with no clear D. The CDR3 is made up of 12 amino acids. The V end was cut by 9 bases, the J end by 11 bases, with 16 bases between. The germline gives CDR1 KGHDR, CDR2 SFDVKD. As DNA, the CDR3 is TGTGCCACCCCCGACTGGGTTGAGCCCATATATTTT. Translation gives CATPDWVEPIYF.

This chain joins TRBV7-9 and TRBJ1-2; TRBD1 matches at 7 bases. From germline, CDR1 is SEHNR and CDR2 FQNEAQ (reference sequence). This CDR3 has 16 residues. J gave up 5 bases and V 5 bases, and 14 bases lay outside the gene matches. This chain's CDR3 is CASSRRETGARYGYTF. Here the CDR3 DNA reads TGTGCCAGCAGCAGGCGGGAAACAGGGGCGCGGTATGGCTACACCTTC. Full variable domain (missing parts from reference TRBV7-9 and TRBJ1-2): DTGVSQNPRHKITKRGQNVTFRCDPISEHNRLYWYRQTLGQGPEFLTYFQNEAQLEKSRLLSDRFSAERPKGSFSTLEIQRTEQGDSAMYLCASSRRETGARYGYTFGSGTRLTVV.